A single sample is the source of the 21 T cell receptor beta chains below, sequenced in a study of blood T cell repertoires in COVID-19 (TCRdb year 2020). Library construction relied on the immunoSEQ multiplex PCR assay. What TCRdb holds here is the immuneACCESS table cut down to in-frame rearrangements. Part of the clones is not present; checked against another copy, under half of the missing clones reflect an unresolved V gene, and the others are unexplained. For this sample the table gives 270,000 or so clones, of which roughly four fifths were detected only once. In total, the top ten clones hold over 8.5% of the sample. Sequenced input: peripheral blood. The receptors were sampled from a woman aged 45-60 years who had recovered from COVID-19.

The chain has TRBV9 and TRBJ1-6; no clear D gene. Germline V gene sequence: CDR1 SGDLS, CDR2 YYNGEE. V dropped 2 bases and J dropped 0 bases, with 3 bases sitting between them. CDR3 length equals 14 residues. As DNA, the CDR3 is TGTGCCAGCAGCGTTAGCTCCTATAATTCACCCCTCCACTTT. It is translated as CASSVSSYNSPLHF. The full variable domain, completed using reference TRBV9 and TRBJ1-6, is DSGVTQTPKHLITATGQRVTLRCSPRSGDLSVYWYQQSLDQGLQFLIQYYNGEERAKGNILERFSAQQFPDLHSELNLSSLELGDSALYFCASSVSSYNSPLHFGNGTRLTVT.

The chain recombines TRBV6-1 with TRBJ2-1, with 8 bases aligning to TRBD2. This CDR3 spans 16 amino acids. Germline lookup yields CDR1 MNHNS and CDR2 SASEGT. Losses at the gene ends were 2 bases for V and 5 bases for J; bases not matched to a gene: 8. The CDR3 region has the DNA TGTGCCAGCAGTGAAAGTCTAGCGGGCCTAGACAATGAGCAGTTCTTC. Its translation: CASSESLAGLDNEQFF.

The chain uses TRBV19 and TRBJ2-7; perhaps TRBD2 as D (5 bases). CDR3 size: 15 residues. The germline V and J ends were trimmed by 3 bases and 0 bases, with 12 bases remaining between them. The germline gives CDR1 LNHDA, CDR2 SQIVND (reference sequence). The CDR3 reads CASSISGYLSYEQYF. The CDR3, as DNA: TGTGCCAGTAGTATCTCGGGATATCTCTCCTACGAGCAGTACTTC.

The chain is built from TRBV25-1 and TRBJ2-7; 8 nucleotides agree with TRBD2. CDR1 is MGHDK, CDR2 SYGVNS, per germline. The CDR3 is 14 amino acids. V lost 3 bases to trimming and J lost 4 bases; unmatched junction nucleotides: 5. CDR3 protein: CASSEAGGQYEQYF. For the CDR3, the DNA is TGTGCCAGCAGTGAGGCGGGAGGTCAATACGAGCAGTACTTC.

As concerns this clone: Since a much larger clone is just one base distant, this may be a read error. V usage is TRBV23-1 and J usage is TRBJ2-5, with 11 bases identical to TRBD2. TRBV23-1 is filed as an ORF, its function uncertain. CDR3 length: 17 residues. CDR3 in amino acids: CASRCFSGRALAETRYF. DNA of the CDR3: TGCGCCAGCAGATGTTTTAGCGGGAGGGCCTTAGCAGAGACCCGGTACTTC.

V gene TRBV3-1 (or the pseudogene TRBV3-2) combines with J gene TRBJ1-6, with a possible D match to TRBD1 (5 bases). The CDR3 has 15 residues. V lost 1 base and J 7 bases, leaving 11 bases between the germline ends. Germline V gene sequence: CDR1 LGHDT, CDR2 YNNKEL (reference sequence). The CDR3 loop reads CASSQGYRGNSPLHF. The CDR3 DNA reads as TGTGCCAGCAGCCAAGGCTATAGGGGAAATTCACCCCTCCACTTT.

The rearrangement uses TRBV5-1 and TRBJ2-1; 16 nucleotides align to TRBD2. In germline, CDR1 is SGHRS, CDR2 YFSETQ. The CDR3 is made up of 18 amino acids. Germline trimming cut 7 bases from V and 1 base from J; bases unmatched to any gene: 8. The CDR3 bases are TGCGCCAGCTTCGCCGGGACTAGCGGGAGGGGGTCCTACAATGAGCAGTTCTTC. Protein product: CASFAGTSGRGSYNEQFF.

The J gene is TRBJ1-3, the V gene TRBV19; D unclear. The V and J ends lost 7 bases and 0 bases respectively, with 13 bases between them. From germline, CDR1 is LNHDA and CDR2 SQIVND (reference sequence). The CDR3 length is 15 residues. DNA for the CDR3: TGTGCCAGTACTAGTCGACGGTACTCTGGAAACACCATATATTTT. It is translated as CASTSRRYSGNTIYF. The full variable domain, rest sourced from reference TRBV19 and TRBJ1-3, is DGGITQSPKYLFRKEGQNVTLSCEQNLNHDAMYWYRQDPGQGLRLIYYSQIVNDFQKGDIAEGYSVSREKKESFPLTVTSAQKNPTAFYLCASTSRRYSGNTIYFGEGSWLTVV.

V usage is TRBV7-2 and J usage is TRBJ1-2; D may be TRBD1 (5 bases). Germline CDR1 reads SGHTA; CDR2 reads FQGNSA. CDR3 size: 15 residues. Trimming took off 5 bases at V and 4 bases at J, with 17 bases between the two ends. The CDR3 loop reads CASSAQGPLVYGYTF. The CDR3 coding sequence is TGTGCCAGCAGCGCTCAGGGTCCTTTAGTCTATGGCTACACCTTC. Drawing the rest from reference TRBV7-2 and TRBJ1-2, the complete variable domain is GAGVSQSPSNKVTEKGKDVELRCDPISGHTALYWYRQSLGQGLEFLIYFQGNSAPDKSGLPSDRFSAERTGGSVSTLTIQRTQQEDSAVYLCASSAQGPLVYGYTFGSGTRLTVV.

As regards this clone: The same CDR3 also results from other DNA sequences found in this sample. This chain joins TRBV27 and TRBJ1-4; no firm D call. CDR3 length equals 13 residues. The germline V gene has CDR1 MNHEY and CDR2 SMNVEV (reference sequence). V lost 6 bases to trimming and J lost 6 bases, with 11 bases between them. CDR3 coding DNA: TGTGCCAGCAGCCTCAGGCGGGATGAAAAACTGTTTTTT. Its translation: CASSLRRDEKLFF.

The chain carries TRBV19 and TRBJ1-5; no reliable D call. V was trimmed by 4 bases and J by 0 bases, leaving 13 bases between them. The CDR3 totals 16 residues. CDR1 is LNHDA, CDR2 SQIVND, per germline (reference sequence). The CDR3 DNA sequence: TGTGCCAGTAGTAAAATCCAACAGTTTAGCAATCAGCCCCAGCATTTT. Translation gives CASSKIQQFSNQPQHF. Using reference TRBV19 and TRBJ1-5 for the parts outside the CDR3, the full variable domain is DGGITQSPKYLFRKEGQNVTLSCEQNLNHDAMYWYRQDPGQGLRLIYYSQIVNDFQKGDIAEGYSVSREKKESFPLTVTSAQKNPTAFYLCASSKIQQFSNQPQHFGDGTRLSIL.

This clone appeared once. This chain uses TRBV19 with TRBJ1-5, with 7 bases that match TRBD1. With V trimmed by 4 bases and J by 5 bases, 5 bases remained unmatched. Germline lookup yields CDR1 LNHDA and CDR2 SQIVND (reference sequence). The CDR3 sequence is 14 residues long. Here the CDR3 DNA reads TGTGCCAGTAGTAGCAGGGGGAGCTATCAGCCCCAGCATTTT. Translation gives CASSSRGSYQPQHF.

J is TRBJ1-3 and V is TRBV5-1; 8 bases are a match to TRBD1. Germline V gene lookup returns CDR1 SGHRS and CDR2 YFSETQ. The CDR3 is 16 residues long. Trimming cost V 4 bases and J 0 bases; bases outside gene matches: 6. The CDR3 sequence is CASSPPGQASGNTIYF. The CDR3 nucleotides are TGCGCCAGCAGCCCCCCGGGACAGGCCTCTGGAAACACCATATATTTT. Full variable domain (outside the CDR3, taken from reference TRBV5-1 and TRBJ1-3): KAGVTQTPRYLIKTRGQQVTLSCSPISGHRSVSWYQQTPGQGLQFLFEYFSETQRNKGNFPGRFSGRQFSNSRSEMNVSTLELGDSALYLCASSPPGQASGNTIYFGEGSWLTVV.

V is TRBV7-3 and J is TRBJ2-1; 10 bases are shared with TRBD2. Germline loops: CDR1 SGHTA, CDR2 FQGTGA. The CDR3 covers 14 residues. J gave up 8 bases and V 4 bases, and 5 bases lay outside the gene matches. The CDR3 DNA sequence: TGTGCCAGCAGCTATTCTAGCGGGGGCTATGAGCAGTTCTTC. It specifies CASSYSSGGYEQFF. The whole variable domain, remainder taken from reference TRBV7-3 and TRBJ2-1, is GAGVSQTPSNKVTEKGKYVELRCDPISGHTALYWYRQSLGQGPEFLIYFQGTGAADDSGLPNDRFFAVRPEGSVSTLKIQRTERGDSAVYLCASSYSSGGYEQFFGPGTRLTVL.

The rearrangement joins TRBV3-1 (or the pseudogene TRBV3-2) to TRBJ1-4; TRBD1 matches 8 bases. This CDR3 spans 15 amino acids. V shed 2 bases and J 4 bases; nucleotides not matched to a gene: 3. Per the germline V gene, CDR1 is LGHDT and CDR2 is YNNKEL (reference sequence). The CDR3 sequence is CASSQQGASNEKLFF. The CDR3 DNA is TGTGCCAGCAGCCAACAGGGGGCAAGTAATGAAAAACTGTTTTTT.

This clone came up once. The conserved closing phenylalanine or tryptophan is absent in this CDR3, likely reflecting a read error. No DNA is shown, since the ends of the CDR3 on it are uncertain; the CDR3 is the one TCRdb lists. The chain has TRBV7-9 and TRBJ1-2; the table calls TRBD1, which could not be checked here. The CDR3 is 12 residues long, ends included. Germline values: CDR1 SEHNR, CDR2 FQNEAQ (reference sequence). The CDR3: CASSNQGSLGQL.

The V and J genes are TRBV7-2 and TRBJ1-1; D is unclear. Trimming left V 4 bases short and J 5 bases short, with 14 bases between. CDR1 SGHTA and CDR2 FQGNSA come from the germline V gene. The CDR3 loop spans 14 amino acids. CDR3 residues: CASSSWRSLTEAFF. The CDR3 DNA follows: TGTGCCAGCAGCTCGTGGCGGAGTTTAACTGAAGCTTTCTTT.

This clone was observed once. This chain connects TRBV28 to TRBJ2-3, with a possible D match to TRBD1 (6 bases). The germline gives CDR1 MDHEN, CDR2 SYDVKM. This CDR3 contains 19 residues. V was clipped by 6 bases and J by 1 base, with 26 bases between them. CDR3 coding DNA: TGTGCCAGCAGCCCCGTCGGTATTACAGGGAACGCAGGCACAGATACGCAGTATTTT. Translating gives CASSPVGITGNAGTDTQYF.

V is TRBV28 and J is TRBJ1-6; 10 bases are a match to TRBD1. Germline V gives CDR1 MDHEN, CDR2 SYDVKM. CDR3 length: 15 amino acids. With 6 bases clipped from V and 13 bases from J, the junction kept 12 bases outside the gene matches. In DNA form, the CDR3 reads TGTGCCAGCAGAAAGGCCGGGACAGGGGTTTCCCCCCTCCACTTT. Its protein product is CASRKAGTGVSPLHF. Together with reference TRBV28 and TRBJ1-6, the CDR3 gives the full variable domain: DVKVTQSSRYLVKRTGEKVFLECVQDMDHENMFWYRQDPGLGLRLIYFSYDVKMKEKGDIPEGYSVSREKKERFSLILESASTNQTSMYLCASRKAGTGVSPLHFGNGTRLTVT.

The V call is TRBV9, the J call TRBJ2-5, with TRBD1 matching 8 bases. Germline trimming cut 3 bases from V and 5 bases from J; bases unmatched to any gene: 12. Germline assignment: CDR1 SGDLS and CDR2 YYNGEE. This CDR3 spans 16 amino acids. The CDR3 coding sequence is TGTGCCAGCAGCGCCGGAAACACAGGGGGTGGGGAGACCCAGTACTTC. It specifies CASSAGNTGGGETQYF.

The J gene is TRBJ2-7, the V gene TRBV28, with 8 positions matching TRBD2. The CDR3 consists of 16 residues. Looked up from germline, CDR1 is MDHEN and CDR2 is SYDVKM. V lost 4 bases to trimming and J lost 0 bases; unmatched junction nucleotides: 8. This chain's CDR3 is CASSSLTSGISYEQYF. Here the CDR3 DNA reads TGTGCCAGCAGTTCCCTTACTAGCGGAATCTCCTACGAGCAGTACTTC.